These 5 T cell receptor beta chains came from one sample sequenced in a study of blood T cell repertoires in COVID-19. Sequencing used immunoSEQ multiplex PCR; TCRdb keeps in-frame clones, though not all of them. The table includes 99,000 or so clones, 85% to 90% detected once. What was sequenced was peripheral blood. The receptor set was obtained from a human donor in a cohort sampled during active COVID-19.

CDR3: CASSLSRGAREQYF. The CDR3 nucleotides are TGTGCCAGCAGTTTATCCCGGGGGGCTCGCGAGCAGTACTTC. The V and J genes are TRBV27 and TRBJ2-7; tentatively, D is TRBD2 (7 bases). Germline V CDR1 and CDR2: MNHEY, SMNVEV (reference sequence). The ends were cut back, 0 bases at V and 6 bases at J, with 12 bases in the middle. The CDR3 is 14 residues long.

The chain has TRBV27 and TRBJ1-2; D gene unclear. Germline CDR1 is MNHEY and CDR2 is SMNVEV (reference sequence). The germline V and J ends were trimmed by 3 bases and 4 bases, with 12 bases remaining between them. The CDR3 is made up of 14 amino acids. The CDR3 here is CASSFSAEAYGYTF. Here the CDR3 DNA reads TGTGCCAGCAGTTTTTCAGCGGAGGCCTATGGCTACACCTTC.

The gene calls are TRBV9 and TRBJ2-3, with D possibly being TRBD1 (6 bases). The CDR3 totals 12 residues. The germline gives CDR1 SGDLS, CDR2 YYNGEE. V was clipped by 3 bases and J by 10 bases, with 12 bases between them. The CDR3 spells CASSETGSSQYF. CDR3 nucleotides: TGTGCCAGCAGCGAAACAGGGAGTTCGCAGTATTTT.

The chain employs TRBV4-2 and TRBJ2-5, with 10 bases that match TRBD2. Germline V gene sequence: CDR1 LGHNA, CDR2 YNFKEQ. J was trimmed by 1 base and V by 4 bases; bases with no gene match: 18. The CDR3 runs to 20 residues. The DNA for the CDR3 is TGTGCCAGCAGCCCGACGCCGGGGAGCGGGGGGGCCTTAGGCCAAGAGACCCAGTACTTC. This translates into CASSPTPGSGGALGQETQYF.

CDR3 in DNA: TGTGCCAGTAACCCATCGGGGACATTCCTCAACTATGGCTACACCTTC. Amino acid sequence: CASNPSGTFLNYGYTF. This chain connects TRBV19 to TRBJ1-2, with a possible D match to TRBD1 (6 bases). The germline V and J ends were trimmed by 7 bases and 2 bases, with 20 bases remaining between them. CDR3 length: 16 residues. The V gene's germline CDR1 is LNHDA and CDR2 SQIVND (reference sequence).